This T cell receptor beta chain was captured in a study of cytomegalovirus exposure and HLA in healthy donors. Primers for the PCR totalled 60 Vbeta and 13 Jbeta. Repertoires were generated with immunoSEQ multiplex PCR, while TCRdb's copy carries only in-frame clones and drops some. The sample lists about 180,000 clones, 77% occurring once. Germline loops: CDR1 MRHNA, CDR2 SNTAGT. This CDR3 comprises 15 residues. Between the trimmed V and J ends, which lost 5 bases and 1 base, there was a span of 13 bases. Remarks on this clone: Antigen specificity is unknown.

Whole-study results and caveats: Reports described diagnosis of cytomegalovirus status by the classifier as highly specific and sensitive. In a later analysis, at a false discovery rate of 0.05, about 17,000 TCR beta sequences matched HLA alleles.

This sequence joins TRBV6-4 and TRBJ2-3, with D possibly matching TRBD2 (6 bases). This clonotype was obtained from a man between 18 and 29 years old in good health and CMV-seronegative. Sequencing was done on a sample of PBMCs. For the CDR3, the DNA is TGTGCCAGCAGTCCGGAGGCTAGCGGCACAGATACGCAGTATTTT. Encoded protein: CASSPEASGTDTQYF.